The 30 T cell receptor beta chains reported below all come from one sample, sequenced in a study of blood T cells in healthy people across ages. Alongside a J-beta primer mix, a sample-barcoded 5' primer served in a second PCR lasting roughly 6 to 12 cycles. A single record per CDR3 protein comes from TCRdb applying MiXCR to the 5' RACE reads. The sample carries 850,000 to 1,100,000 distinct CDR3 sequences, 35% to 40% recorded once. Input material: blood. Receptor source: a man younger than 30 in good health.

This chain uses TRBV20-1 with TRBJ2-5, with 11 positions matching TRBD1. CDR1 DFQATT and CDR2 SNEGSKA come from the germline V gene (reference sequence). V trimming: 5 bases; J trimming: 1 base; junction bases outside the gene matches: 3. The CDR3 is 14 amino acids. For the CDR3, the DNA is TGCAGTGCTTCGGACAGGGGGCCCCAAGAGACCCAGTACTTC. Its translation: CSASDRGPQETQYF.

With regard to this clonotype: A much larger clonotype is one base distant, so this may be a read error. This rearrangement joins TRBV12-3 or TRBV12-4 to TRBJ2-5; tentative D call: TRBD2 (5 bases). The CDR3 is 14 residues long. V lost 5 bases and J 11 bases, leaving 21 bases between the germline ends. As DNA, the CDR3 is TGTGCCAGCAGTACTAGATCCTCCTACAATGAGCAGTACTTC. This translates into CASSTRSSYNEQYF.

V usage is TRBV5-6 and J usage is TRBJ1-2, with 9 bases identical to TRBD1. CDR3 size: 14 residues. Germline lookup yields CDR1 SGHDT and CDR2 YYEEEE. V shed 2 bases and J 6 bases; nucleotides not matched to a gene: 5. CDR3 DNA: TGTGCCAGCAGCTTTGGGACAGGGCCACATGGCTACACCTTC. This encodes CASSFGTGPHGYTF.

The chain combines TRBV7-9 with TRBJ1-6; D is undetermined. Germline V gene lookup returns CDR1 SEHNR and CDR2 FQNEAQ (reference sequence). There are 15 residues in the CDR3. Trimming removed 5 bases from V and 10 bases from J, with 18 bases in between. CDR3 sequence (DNA): TGTGCCAGCAGCCAGGACCGACTGAAGGTATCACCCCTCCACTTT. It is translated as CASSQDRLKVSPLHF.

The genes are TRBV30 and TRBJ1-2; no clear D gene. The CDR3 has 16 residues. V lost 2 bases and J lost 3, with 19 bases in between. Germline CDR1 and CDR2: GTSNPN and SVGIG (reference sequence). In DNA form, the CDR3 reads TGTGCCTGGAGTCCCAGAGTGGGGTCTGGGGACTATGGCTACACCTTC. This encodes CAWSPRVGSGDYGYTF.

This clonotype was counted at least ten times. The chain combines TRBV7-2 with TRBJ1-2, with D possibly TRBD1 on 6 matching bases. Germline V lookup: CDR1 SGHTA, CDR2 FQGNSA. CDR3 length equals 13 residues. Between the trimmed V and J ends, which lost 5 bases and 4 bases, there was a span of 11 bases. The CDR3 loop reads CASSPDSGYGYTF. The CDR3 coding sequence is TGTGCCAGCAGCCCGGACAGCGGCTATGGCTACACCTTC.

This clonotype was found a few times. DNA for the CDR3: TGTGCCAGCAGCCCGCCCGATGTTTCGGGTTATGGCTACACCTTC. Its translation: CASSPPDVSGYGYTF. The genes are TRBV7-6 and TRBJ1-2; D is unresolved. Trimming removed 5 bases at V and 5 bases at J, with 18 bases between. The CDR3 sequence is 15 residues long. Germline V CDR1 and CDR2: SGHVS, FNYEAQ.

This clonotype was picked up many times. This chain connects TRBV9 to TRBJ2-1; a weak D match, TRBD2 (6 bases). The CDR3 length is 14 residues. Deletions cut 4 bases from V and 8 bases from J, with 16 bases between. The germline CDR1 and CDR2 sequences are SGDLS and YYNGEE. The CDR3 reads CASSPTLRLDEQFF. For the CDR3, the DNA is TGTGCCAGCAGCCCAACCCTGAGACTAGATGAGCAGTTCTTC. Full variable domain (missing parts from reference TRBV9 and TRBJ2-1): DSGVTQTPKHLITATGQRVTLRCSPRSGDLSVYWYQQSLDQGLQFLIQYYNGEERAKGNILERFSAQQFPDLHSELNLSSLELGDSALYFCASSPTLRLDEQFFGPGTRLTVL.

This chain uses TRBV20-1 with TRBJ2-1; unclear D gene. The ends were cut back, 1 base at V and 10 bases at J, with 8 bases in the middle. CDR3 length: 11 amino acids. In germline, CDR1 is DFQATT, CDR2 SNEGSKA (reference sequence). CDR3 region: CSARVGIEQFF. For the CDR3, the DNA is TGCAGTGCTAGAGTAGGAATCGAGCAGTTCTTC.

The rearrangement links TRBV20-1 to TRBJ2-5, with 13 bases matching TRBD2. CDR1 DFQATT and CDR2 SNEGSKA come from the germline V gene (reference sequence). V was clipped by 5 bases and J by 11 bases; unmatched bases: 11. This CDR3 region has 14 residues. CDR3 sequence: CSAPVGTSGAEQYF. The CDR3 bases are TGCAGTGCTCCGGTGGGGACTAGCGGGGCTGAGCAGTACTTC.

This clonotype was observed a handful of times. The gene calls are TRBV29-1 and TRBJ1-1, with D possibly being TRBD1 (5 bases). V shed 5 bases and J shed 8 bases, with 12 bases lying between them. The CDR3 loop spans 11 amino acids. Per the germline V gene, CDR1 is SQVTM and CDR2 is ANQGSEA. The CDR3 is CSVQDTSEAFF. In nucleotides, the CDR3 is TGCAGCGTTCAGGACACATCAGAAGCTTTCTTT. The full variable domain, with the rest looked up from reference TRBV29-1 and TRBJ1-1, is SAVISQKPSRDICQRGTSLTIQCQVDSQVTMMFWYRQQPGQSLTLIATANQGSEATYESGFVIDKFPISRPNLTFSTLTVSNMSPEDSSIYLCSVQDTSEAFFGQGTRLTVV.

This clonotype was seen more than once but under ten times. The CDR3 sequence: CASSPWTGETNEKLFF. DNA of the CDR3: TGTGCCAGCAGCCCTTGGACAGGGGAGACTAATGAAAAACTGTTTTTT. J is TRBJ1-4 and V is TRBV9; 9 positions agree with TRBD1. Trimming at V came to 4 bases and at J to 2 bases, leaving 6 bases not matched to a gene. The V gene's germline CDR1 is SGDLS and CDR2 YYNGEE. The CDR3 contains 16 residues.

This clonotype was observed a handful of times. The chain uses TRBV12-3 or TRBV12-4 and TRBJ2-1, with D maybe TRBD2 (6 bases). This CDR3 has 13 amino acids. V was clipped by 8 bases and J by 2 bases, with 10 bases between them. This CDR3 reads CASQEGTYNEQFF. DNA of the CDR3: TGTGCCAGCCAGGAGGGAACCTACAATGAGCAGTTCTTC.

V usage is TRBV19 and J usage is TRBJ1-2, with unresolved D. The CDR3 contains 16 residues. Germline V gene data show CDR1 as LNHDA and CDR2 as SQIVND (reference sequence). The V end was cut by 5 bases, the J end by 3 bases, with 19 bases between. The CDR3 DNA reads TGTGCCAGTAGTTCCGCTGTTGGGGAGGGAGACTATGGCTACACCTTC. It codes for CASSSAVGEGDYGYTF.

This clonotype turned up a few times. The gene calls are TRBV20-1 and TRBJ2-3; weak D call: TRBD2 (6 bases). Trimming left V 2 bases short and J 6 bases short, with 24 bases between. This CDR3 is built from 17 residues. Germline loops: CDR1 DFQATT, CDR2 SNEGSKA (reference sequence). The CDR3 DNA reads TGCAGTGCTAGACGGAGTTCGGGACTCACGCAAGGGGATACGCAGTATTTT. The encoded protein is CSARRSSGLTQGDTQYF.

The chain joins TRBV20-1 to TRBJ1-1, with no clear D. V lost 0 bases and J 7 bases, leaving 6 bases between the germline ends. Germline loops: CDR1 DFQATT, CDR2 SNEGSKA (reference sequence). This CDR3 has 11 residues. The CDR3: CSAREAVEAFF. CDR3 DNA: TGCAGTGCTAGAGAGGCAGTTGAAGCTTTCTTT.

The V call is TRBV20-1, the J call TRBJ1-4; D might be TRBD1 (6 bases). The CDR3 has 14 residues. Germline V gene lookup returns CDR1 DFQATT and CDR2 SNEGSKA (reference sequence). V was cut by 3 bases and J by 8 bases, with 16 bases left in between. The CDR3 protein is CSASPQGLQEKLFF. As DNA, the CDR3 is TGCAGTGCTAGTCCCCAGGGGTTACAGGAAAAACTGTTTTTT.

A few counts support this clonotype. The V and J genes are TRBV27 and TRBJ2-1, with D possibly matching TRBD1 (5 bases). The J call may not be correct, given that the DNA end is closer to TRBJ2-7. CDR3 length: 14 residues. Germline V gene sequence: CDR1 MNHEY, CDR2 SMNVEV (reference sequence). CDR3 sequence reads: CASSPYTGYNEQYF. The CDR3 region has the DNA TGTGCCAGCAGTCCATATACAGGTTACAATGAGCAGTACTTC.

V usage is TRBV27 and J usage is TRBJ2-3; D perhaps matches TRBD2 (6 bases). CDR1 MNHEY and CDR2 SMNVEV come from the germline V gene (reference sequence). Trimming stripped 6 bases from V and 6 bases from J, with 25 bases between. The CDR3 has 17 amino acids. The CDR3 sequence is CASSFTAGPTWDDTQYF. The DNA of the CDR3 is TGTGCCAGCAGCTTTACGGCGGGACCTACGTGGGATGATACGCAGTATTTT.

The table lists this clonotype with a few counts. The chain has TRBV27 and TRBJ1-4; unclear D gene. Germline assignment: CDR1 MNHEY and CDR2 SMNVEV (reference sequence). V was shortened by 6 bases and J by 4 bases, with 12 bases between the two germline ends. This CDR3 has 14 residues. The CDR3 loop reads CASSIRVNNEKLFF. Written as DNA, the CDR3 is TGTGCCAGCAGCATACGGGTGAATAATGAAAAACTGTTTTTT.

V is TRBV4-3 and J is TRBJ1-5; D gene ambiguous. The length of the CDR3 is 15 residues. The germline V and J ends were trimmed by 0 bases and 6 bases, with 12 bases remaining between them. The germline CDR1 and CDR2 sequences are LGHNA and YSLEER. The DNA of the CDR3 is TGCGCCAGCAGCCAAGATTCAGGTAGCGGTCAGCCCCAGCATTTT. Its protein is CASSQDSGSGQPQHF.

This clonotype was observed a few times. The rearrangement uses TRBV4-3 and TRBJ2-7; maybe TRBD2 (5 bases). The germline V gene has CDR1 LGHNA and CDR2 YSLEER. This CDR3 has 14 residues. Trimming removed 4 bases at V and 6 bases at J, with 16 bases between. CDR3 sequence: CASSPRWELGEQYF. For the CDR3, the DNA is TGCGCCAGCAGCCCGAGGTGGGAGTTGGGCGAGCAGTACTTC.

This clonotype was counted ten times or more. CDR3 sequence (DNA): TGTGCCAGCAGCTTAGTTGGGCAGCCATACAATGAGCAGTTCTTC. Protein: CASSLVGQPYNEQFF. The chain uses TRBV7-9 and TRBJ2-1; unclear D gene. The CDR3 consists of 15 residues. Germline lookup yields CDR1 SEHNR and CDR2 FQNEAQ (reference sequence). V lost 1 base, J lost 4 bases, and 11 bases lay in between.

This chain connects TRBV20-1 to TRBJ1-4; 8 bases match TRBD1. Germline V lookup: CDR1 DFQATT, CDR2 SNEGSKA (reference sequence). This CDR3 region has 15 residues. J lost 2 bases, V lost 7 bases, and 9 bases had no gene match. CDR3 sequence (DNA): TGCAGTGTTGAGGCCCGGACAGGGACTAATGAAAAACTGTTTTTT. Amino acids: CSVEARTGTNEKLFF.

This clonotype was observed at least ten times. V usage is TRBV2 and J usage is TRBJ2-7; D is unresolved. CDR3 size: 13 residues. V was cut by 2 bases and J by 4 bases, with 9 bases left in between. CDR1 and CDR2 (germline): SNHLY, FYNNEI. The CDR3 loop is CASSEKWRYEQYF. The CDR3 DNA reads TGTGCCAGCAGTGAAAAATGGCGGTACGAGCAGTACTTC.

The V gene is TRBV3-1, the J gene TRBJ2-1; no firm D call. This CDR3 contains 15 residues. The V and J ends lost 0 bases and 5 bases respectively, with 11 bases between them. Germline V lookup: CDR1 LGHDT, CDR2 YNNKEL (reference sequence). The CDR3 DNA reads TGTGCCAGCAGCCAAGATTCTGGAGTTCACAATGAGCAGTTCTTC. Translating gives CASSQDSGVHNEQFF.

The chain uses TRBV7-9 and TRBJ1-1; tentative D call: TRBD1 (5 bases). The V end lost 4 bases, the J end lost 1 base, and 13 bases lay between the germline ends. This CDR3 contains 15 residues. Germline V gene sequence: CDR1 SEHNR, CDR2 FQNEAQ (reference sequence). The CDR3 is CASSSYPTGNTEAFF. The CDR3 DNA sequence: TGTGCCAGCAGCTCCTATCCAACAGGGAACACTGAAGCTTTCTTT.

This clonotype has only a few counts. The rearrangement uses TRBV7-8 and TRBJ2-5; 10 nucleotides align to TRBD2. CDR1 is SGHVS, CDR2 FQNEAQ, per germline. This CDR3 is built from 16 residues. V dropped 6 bases and J dropped 2; count of bases not matched to a gene: 9. The CDR3 coding sequence is TGTGCCAGCAGTGTCGTTAGCGGGGGGATTCAAGAGACCCAGTACTTC. Its protein is CASSVVSGGIQETQYF. The whole variable domain, filled in from reference TRBV7-8 and TRBJ2-5, reads GAGVSQSPRYKVAKRGQDVALRCDPISGHVSLFWYQQALGQGPEFLTYFQNEAQLDKSGLPSDRFFAERPEGSVSTLKIQRTQQEDSAVYLCASSVVSGGIQETQYFGPGTRLLVL.

This chain links TRBV20-1 with TRBJ2-1; D is unclear. Trimming stripped 3 bases from V and 9 bases from J, with 9 bases between. CDR1 is DFQATT, CDR2 SNEGSKA, per germline (reference sequence). This CDR3 has 11 amino acids. The CDR3 is CSASAPPEQFF. CDR3 bases: TGCAGTGCTAGTGCCCCTCCTGAGCAGTTCTTC.

CDR3 DNA: TGTGCCAGCAGCGTATCAGACAGTATCATCAATGAGCAGTTCTTC. Its protein product is CASSVSDSIINEQFF. This chain uses TRBV9 with TRBJ2-1, with D possibly matching TRBD1 (5 bases). Germline CDR1 reads SGDLS; CDR2 reads YYNGEE. The CDR3 length is 15 residues. V gave up 1 base and J gave up 6 bases, with 14 bases separating them.